The 6 T cell receptor beta chains listed next were all sequenced from one sample in a study of T cells in Graves' hyperthyroidism and ophthalmopathy. What was amplified from RNA transcripts were TCR beta CDR3 regions. A first-round RT-PCR of the TCR CDR3 used the HTBI primer set. In TCRdb, the multiplex PCR reads were re-called with MiXCR into one record per CDR3 protein. The data hold a few hundred thousand distinct CDR3 sequences, with more than 15% observed a single time. Specimen: blood. These receptors were taken from a woman aged 25 to 45 with Graves' hyperthyroidism.

This clonotype was recorded many times. The CDR3 DNA is TGCGCCAGCAGCTTGGGCGGGAGTATCAATGAGCAGTTCTTC. Its translation: CASSLGGSINEQFF. The chain links TRBV5-1 to TRBJ2-1; 7 bases are shared with TRBD2. Germline lookup yields CDR1 SGHRS and CDR2 YFSETQ. V trimming: 0 bases; J trimming: 6 bases; junction bases outside the gene matches: 3. The CDR3 is 14 amino acids.

This clonotype appeared a few times. The chain recombines TRBV27 with TRBJ2-1; 7 nucleotides match TRBD2. Germline V gene sequence: CDR1 MNHEY, CDR2 SMNVEV (reference sequence). V trimming: 11 bases; J trimming: 6 bases; junction bases outside the gene matches: 10. The CDR3 is made up of 13 amino acids. CDR3 region: CASGGGPANEQFF. CDR3 nucleotide sequence: TGTGCCTCTGGGGGAGGGCCGGCCAATGAGCAGTTCTTC.

V gene TRBV6-2 or TRBV6-3 combines with J gene TRBJ2-6; tentative D call: TRBD2 (5 bases). Between the trimmed V and J ends, which lost 6 bases and 0 bases, there was a span of 9 bases. The CDR3 consists of 15 residues. CDR1 and CDR2 (germline): MNHEY, SVGEGT. CDR3 loop: CASRPRDSGANVLTF. For the CDR3, the DNA is TGTGCCAGCAGGCCTCGGGACTCTGGGGCCAACGTCCTGACTTTC.

The V gene is TRBV14, the J gene TRBJ2-1, with 14 bases aligning to TRBD2. V trimming: 0 bases; J trimming: 7 bases; junction bases outside the gene matches: 5. This CDR3 is built from 17 residues. Per the germline V gene, CDR1 is SGHDN and CDR2 is FVKESK. The CDR3 DNA reads as TGTGCCAGCAGCCAAGACAGGGGACTAGCGGGAGTTAATGAGCAGTTCTTC. Translating it yields CASSQDRGLAGVNEQFF. The variable domain in full, completed from reference TRBV14 and TRBJ2-1, reads EAGVTQFPSHSVIEKGQTVTLRCDPISGHDNLYWYRRVMGKEIKFLLHFVKESKQDESGMPNNRFLAERTGGTYSTLKVQPAELEDSGVYFCASSQDRGLAGVNEQFFGPGTRLTVL.

This clonotype was observed many times. The rearrangement links TRBV2 to TRBJ2-3; 12 nucleotides align to TRBD2. Germline trimming cut 2 bases from V and 5 bases from J; bases unmatched to any gene: 5. The CDR3 loop spans 16 amino acids. CDR1 and CDR2 from the germline V gene are SNHLY and FYNNEI. In DNA, the CDR3 is TGTGCCAGCAGTGAATTGGCTAGCGGGAGGGGAGATACGCAGTATTTT. It translates to CASSELASGRGDTQYF.

In this sample, this clonotype turned up many times. The rearrangement uses TRBV12-3 or TRBV12-4 and TRBJ2-1, with TRBD2 identical over 7 bases. The CDR3 runs to 16 residues. J lost 2 bases, V lost 1 base, and 5 bases had no gene match. Here the CDR3 reads CASSLVAGVTYNEQFF. As DNA, the CDR3 is TGTGCCAGCAGTTTAGTTGCGGGAGTGACCTACAATGAGCAGTTCTTC.